This T cell receptor (beta chain) was found in a study of cytomegalovirus exposure and HLA in healthy donors. On this clone itself: Its antigen is as yet unknown.

The PCR contained 60 Vbeta and 13 Jbeta primers. TCRdb's table, derived via immunoSEQ multiplex PCR, lists solely in-frame clones and lacks some. The sample includes 95,000 to 100,000 clones, around three quarters seen only once; the top ten take roughly 2%. CDR1 and CDR2 from the germline V gene are SGHNT and YYREEE (reference sequence). The CDR3 has 11 amino acids. The ends were cut back, 4 bases at V and 7 bases at J, with 8 bases in the middle. Broader study findings: Altogether, some 170 TCR beta chains were recorded as cytomegalovirus-associated.

The rearrangement joins TRBV5-4 to TRBJ1-2; no reliable D call. The receptor was isolated from a man aged 35 to 55 in good health and CMV-seronegative. What was sequenced was PBMCs. The CDR3 DNA is TGTGCCAGCAGCGGGAGCGTTGGCTACACCTTC. Protein sequence: CASSGSVGYTF. Full variable domain (rest looked up from reference TRBV5-4 and TRBJ1-2): ETGVTQSPTHLIKTRGQQVTLRCSSQSGHNTVSWYQQALGQGPQFIFQYYREEENGRGNFPPRFSGLQFPNYSSELNVNALELDDSALYLCASSGSVGYTFGSGTRLTVV.